This T cell receptor (beta chain) derives from a study of CD8 T cells in ankylosing spondylitis. Whole-study findings and limits: Some of the motif variants had earlier been found in reactive arthritis patients' fluid and blood. It appeared that ankylosing spondylitis blood was characterized by a TCR beta motif of several highly homologous variants.

This clonotype was observed many times. What it binds is not known. This CDR3 is 14 amino acids long. CDR1 and CDR2 from the germline V gene are SGDLS and YYNGEE. Trimming removed 3 bases at V and 0 bases at J, with 8 bases between. TCRdb analysed the 5' RACE reads with MiXCR anew, one entry per CDR3 protein. The sample holds roughly 90,000 distinct CDR3 sequences, roughly 9% seen once. The TCR originated in a male donor with ankylosing spondylitis. The J gene is TRBJ2-3, the V gene TRBV9, with unresolved D. Sequenced: blood, either unsorted or a sorted T cell fraction (not recorded which). The CDR3, as DNA: TGTGCCAGCAGCGGATTGTACAGCACAGATACGCAGTATTTT. Residues: CASSGLYSTDTQYF.